The rows below give T cell receptor beta chains drawn from one sample of a study of OX40 agonist ivuxolimab in advanced cancers. Libraries were prepared by immunoSEQ multiplex PCR; TCRdb keeps only in-frame clonotypes and omits some of them. The sample has 40,000 to 50,000 clones; 82% are singletons. The specimen was CD4+ or CD8+ T cells sorted from blood, collected in a trial of the OX40 agonist ivuxolimab. The receptor set was obtained from an adult with an advanced solid tumor such as melanoma, head and neck, liver or kidney cancer. The CDR3 runs from the conserved cysteine through the conserved F or W. The D gene is left open where the match is weak. Part of the rows lack a size; the others show once, few, many or a class for expanded clones.

v_call	clone_size	j_call	d_call	cdr3_nt	cdr3_aa
TRBV27	-	TRBJ2-6	-	TGTGCCAGCAGTTCACTAGGGGCGGGGGCCAACGTCCTGACTTTC	CASSSLGAGANVLTF
TRBV5-4	-	TRBJ2-2	TRBD1	TGTGCCAGCCGACGACAGGGGGCGTCCGGGGAGCTGTTTTTT	CASRRQGASGELFF
TRBV14	-	TRBJ2-5	-	TGTGCCAGCAGCGACCTGAGGGGGGAGACCCAGTACTTC	CASSDLRGETQYF
TRBV4-1	-	TRBJ1-4	-	TGCGCCAGCAGCCAAGCCCTTGCCCCGAGAGGGAAGGGAGCAACTAATGAAAAACTGTTTTTT	CASSQALAPRGKGATNEKLFF
TRBV11-2	-	TRBJ1-6	TRBD1	TGTGCCAGCAGCTTAGTGACAGGGGGAAATTCACCCCTCCACTTT	CASSLVTGGNSPLHF
TRBV5-1	-	TRBJ2-1	-	TGCGCCAGCAGCTTGGTAGCCGGGGGGCATGAGCAGTTCTTC	CASSLVAGGHEQFF
TRBV29-1	once	TRBJ2-7	TRBD1	TGCAGCGTTTCCCCCGGGACAGGTTTGGGCTCCGAGCAGTACTTC	CSVSPGTGLGSEQYF
TRBV6-5	-	TRBJ2-1	TRBD2	TGTGCCAGCAGTAGCGGGGGGACCCCCAATGAGCAGTTCTTC	CASSSGGTPNEQFF
TRBV2	-	TRBJ1-5	TRBD1	TGTGCCAGCAACCTACAGGGGAATCAGCCCCAGCATTTT	CASNLQGNQPQHF
TRBV19	-	TRBJ2-7	-	TGTGCCAGTAGTATTAGGGCTAATTCCTACGAGCAGTACTTC	CASSIRANSYEQYF
TRBV30	-	TRBJ1-3	-	TGTGCCTGGAGGGCCTGGGGCGAGGACACCATATATTTT	CAWRAWGEDTIYF